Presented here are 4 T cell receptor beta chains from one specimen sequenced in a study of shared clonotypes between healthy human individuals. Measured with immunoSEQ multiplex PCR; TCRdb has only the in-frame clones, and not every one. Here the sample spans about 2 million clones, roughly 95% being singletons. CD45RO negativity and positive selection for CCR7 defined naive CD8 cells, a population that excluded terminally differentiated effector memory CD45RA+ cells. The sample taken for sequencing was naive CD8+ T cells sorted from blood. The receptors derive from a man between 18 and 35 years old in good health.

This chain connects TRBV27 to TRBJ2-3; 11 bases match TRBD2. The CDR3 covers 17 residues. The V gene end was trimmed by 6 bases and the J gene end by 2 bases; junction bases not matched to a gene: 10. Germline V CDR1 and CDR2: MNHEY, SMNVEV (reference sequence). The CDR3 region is CASSHHLAGGHTDTQYF. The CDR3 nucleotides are TGTGCCAGCAGCCACCATCTAGCGGGGGGACACACAGATACGCAGTATTTT.

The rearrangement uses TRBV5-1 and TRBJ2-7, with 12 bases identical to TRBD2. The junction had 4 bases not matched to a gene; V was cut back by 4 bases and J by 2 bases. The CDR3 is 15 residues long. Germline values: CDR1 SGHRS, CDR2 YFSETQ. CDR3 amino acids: CASSLWTSGTYEQYF. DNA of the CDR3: TGCGCCAGCAGCCTTTGGACTAGCGGGACCTACGAGCAGTACTTC.

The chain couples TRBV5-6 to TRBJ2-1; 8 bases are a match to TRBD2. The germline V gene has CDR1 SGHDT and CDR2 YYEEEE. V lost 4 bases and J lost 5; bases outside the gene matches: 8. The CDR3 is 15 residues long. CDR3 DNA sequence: TGTGCCAGCAGCCTAGGCGGGGGGCGCAACAATGAGCAGTTCTTC. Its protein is CASSLGGGRNNEQFF.

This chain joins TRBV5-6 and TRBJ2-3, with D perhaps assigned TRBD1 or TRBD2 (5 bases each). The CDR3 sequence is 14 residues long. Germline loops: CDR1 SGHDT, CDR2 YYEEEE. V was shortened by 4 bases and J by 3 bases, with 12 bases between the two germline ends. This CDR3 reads CASSSDRGTDTQYF. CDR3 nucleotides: TGTGCCAGCAGCAGTGACAGAGGGACAGATACGCAGTATTTT.